This T cell receptor (beta chain) originates from a study of beta chain features in type 1 diabetes. What was sequenced were expressed TCRB transcripts, since all of the isolated RNA had been reverse transcribed. Sequencing used immunoSEQ multiplex PCR; TCRdb keeps in-frame clones, though not all of them. Of almost 250,000 clones listed, 12% to 15% were seen once; the top ten hold about 0.03%. The CDR3 covers 13 residues. CDR1 and CDR2 from the germline V gene are MNHNY and SVGAGI (reference sequence). Trimming pared 2 bases from V and 4 bases from J, leaving 9 bases between. V gene TRBV6-6 combines with J gene TRBJ2-7, with TRBD2 as a possible D gene (5 bases). This receptor was taken from a woman between 40 and 50 years old in good health. Sequencing was carried out using naive CD4+ T cells from blood. The CDR3 region has the DNA TGTGCCAGCAGTTACGGCGGGTTATACGAGCAGTACTTC. This sequence encodes CASSYGGLYEQYF.